This T cell receptor (beta chain) derives from a study of OX40 agonist ivuxolimab in advanced cancers. The overall study: Patients in the trial were receiving intravenous ivuxolimab every 2 weeks, at doses of 0.01 to 10 mg/kg. Patients undergoing dose escalation presented with hepatocellular carcinoma, melanoma, renal cell or head and neck cancer. In three patients, partial responses were observed, one with hepatocellular carcinoma and two with cutaneous melanoma. Study-wide findings and caveats: Researchers report that CD8+ T cells had, on average, more expanded clones than CD4+.

The protocol was immunoSEQ multiplex PCR, while the TCRdb copy is restricted to in-frame clones and leaves out a portion. The table records approximately 24,000 clones, 75% to 90% of them present only once. Between the trimmed V and J ends, which lost 2 bases and 4 bases, there was a span of 7 bases. This CDR3 is 13 amino acids long. Germline CDR1 SGDLS, CDR2 YYNGEE. As to this clone: Its antigen is undetermined.

This specimen consisted of CD4+ or CD8+ T cells sorted from blood, obtained in a trial of the OX40 agonist ivuxolimab. The clonotype comes from an adult with an advanced solid tumor such as melanoma, head and neck, liver or kidney cancer. The chain employs TRBV9 and TRBJ2-1, with D tentatively TRBD2 (5 bases). The CDR3 protein is CASSVGIYNEQFF. DNA of the CDR3: TGTGCCAGCAGCGTCGGGATTTACAATGAGCAGTTCTTC.